This TCR beta chain was sequenced for a study of blood T cell repertoires in COVID-19. In the study overall: The study drew acute and convalescent COVID-19 samples from the United States, Italy and Spain. From T cells, B-cell-depleted T cells, or PBMCs came the material, which was cDNA or gDNA.

The V end lost 2 bases, the J end lost 4 bases, and 12 bases lay between the germline ends. Germline V gene sequence: CDR1 SGHVS, CDR2 FQNEAQ. The CDR3 runs to 15 residues. Study processing details: Using reference gene primer amplification, nucleated cell counts were estimated. Profiling relied on immunoSEQ multiplex PCR, and the TCRdb table lists in-frame clones only, not all of them. V, J and clone size were drawn from that table, and D and trimming were deduced from the DNA. The data show about 300,000 clones, more than 70% seen once. The material sequenced was peripheral blood. The source of this sequence is a woman between 50 and 59 years old with acute or convalescent COVID-19. The J gene is TRBJ1-5, the V gene TRBV7-8, with D perhaps TRBD1 (5 bases). CDR3 in amino acids: CASSLFRESNQPQHF. DNA of the CDR3: TGTGCCAGCAGCTTATTCAGGGAATCTAATCAGCCCCAGCATTTT.